The clone carrying this T cell receptor beta chain was found a few times. Trimming left V 1 base short and J 8 bases short, with 17 bases between. The germline CDR1 and CDR2 sequences are SEHNR and FQNEAQ (reference sequence). The CDR3 consists of 15 residues. Time point of the sample: peak reinfection, 3 to 8 weeks after reinfection detection. Sorted cells were sequenced directly ex vivo without any in vitro expansion. This sample stems from a study of memory CD8 T cells in hepatitis C reinfection. Looking at the study overall: Chronic HCV followed reinfection in a couple of donors who cleared primary infection. Peak reinfection sampling occurred 3 to 8 weeks after detected reinfection.

TCRdb keeps only in-frame clones here, not all; method: immunoSEQ multiplex PCR. Here the sample spans fewer than 50,000 clones, roughly 88% being singletons. The sample was naive CD8+ T cells sorted from blood. This receptor was taken from a young man with hepatitis C virus infection. The V gene is TRBV7-9, the J gene TRBJ1-1; a weak D match, TRBD1 (6 bases). The CDR3 is CASSLVGTWRPEAFF. CDR3 bases: TGTGCCAGCAGCTTAGTTGGGACATGGAGGCCCGAAGCTTTCTTT.